The following is a T cell receptor beta chain sequence with its context. This entry belongs to a study of blood T cell repertoires in COVID-19. Trimming pared 1 base from V and 0 bases from J, leaving 8 bases between. Germline CDR1 is SGHTS and CDR2 is YDEGEE. There are 16 residues in the CDR3. Clones were read by immunoSEQ multiplex PCR, and TCRdb kept only the in-frame ones, dropping some. The table includes 150,000 to 200,000 clones, 86% detected once. Material for sequencing was peripheral blood. The gene calls are TRBV5-8 and TRBJ1-6; D ambiguous. The sequence came from a woman in her 70s with acute or convalescent COVID-19. The CDR3 reads CASSLSTLSYNSPLHF. The CDR3 DNA is TGTGCCAGCAGCTTGAGCACTCTCTCCTATAATTCACCCCTCCACTTT.